This T cell receptor beta chain came from a study of T cell repertoires in cytomegalovirus infection. CDR3 size: 17 residues. Trimming removed 1 base from V and 9 bases from J; junction bases left unmatched: 9. This clonotype was seen ten or more times. TCRdb reanalysed the reads using MiXCR and keeps one entry per CDR3 protein. The sample has some 300,000 distinct CDR3 sequences; roughly 16% are singletons. The J gene is TRBJ2-1, the V gene TRBV12-3 or TRBV12-4; TRBD2 agrees at 13 bases. This TCR was sampled from a human donor in good health (CMV status not recorded). Some clones in this sample may be carry-over from other donors' samples. Sequenced input: PBMCs. CDR3 in amino acids: CASSLVGLAGLTGEQFF. CDR3 nucleotides: TGTGCCAGCAGTTTAGTGGGACTAGCGGGGCTTACCGGTGAGCAGTTCTTC.